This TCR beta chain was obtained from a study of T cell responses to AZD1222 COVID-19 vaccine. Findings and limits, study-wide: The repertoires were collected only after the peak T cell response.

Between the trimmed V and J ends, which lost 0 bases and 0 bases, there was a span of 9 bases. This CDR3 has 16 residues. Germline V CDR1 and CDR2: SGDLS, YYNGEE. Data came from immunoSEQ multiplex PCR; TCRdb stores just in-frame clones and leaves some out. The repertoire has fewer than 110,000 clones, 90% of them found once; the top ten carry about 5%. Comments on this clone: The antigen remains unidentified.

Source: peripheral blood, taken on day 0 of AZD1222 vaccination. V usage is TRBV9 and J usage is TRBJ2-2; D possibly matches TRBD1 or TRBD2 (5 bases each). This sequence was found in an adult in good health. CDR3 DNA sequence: TGTGCCAGCAGCGTAGGGGGGAGCACGAACACCGGGGAGCTGTTTTTT. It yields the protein CASSVGGSTNTGELFF.